A selection of T cell receptor beta chains follows, all from one sample in a study of CD8 T cells in ankylosing spondylitis. TCRdb independently ran MiXCR on the 5' RACE reads; one entry per CDR3 protein. The profile shows 350,000 to 450,000 distinct CDR3 sequences, 20% of them singletons. Material for sequencing was blood, either unsorted or a sorted T cell fraction (not recorded which). The receptors here all came from a male donor with ankylosing spondylitis or in good health (not recorded which). The CDR3 runs from the conserved cysteine through the conserved F or W. D genes are given only for firm matches. Not all rows give a size; the values are once, few, many and, for expanded clones, a class.

clone size: .
D gene: TRBD2
V gene: TRBV27
J gene: TRBJ2-3
CDR3 protein: CASRESGLAGKDTQYF
CDR3 DNA: TGTGCCAGCAGAGAGTCGGGACTAGCGGGGAAGGATACGCAGTATTTT

clone size: few
D gene: .
V gene: TRBV12-3/TRBV12-4
J gene: TRBJ2-1
CDR3 protein: CASSLSLRGNEQFF
CDR3 DNA: TGTGCCAGCAGTTTGTCGTTGCGGGGCAATGAGCAGTTCTTC

clone size: .
D gene: TRBD1
V gene: TRBV12-3/TRBV12-4
J gene: TRBJ2-2
CDR3 protein: CASSPPGQDAGELFF
CDR3 DNA: TGTGCCAGCAGTCCCCCTGGACAGGACGCCGGGGAGCTGTTTTTT

clone size: few
D gene: TRBD2
V gene: TRBV15
J gene: TRBJ2-5
CDR3 protein: CATSRGLAGAWEETQYF
CDR3 DNA: TGTGCCACCAGCAGAGGACTAGCGGGGGCGTGGGAAGAGACCCAGTACTTC

clone size: few
D gene: .
V gene: TRBV7-7
J gene: TRBJ2-5
CDR3 protein: CASARTAQETQYF
CDR3 DNA: TGTGCCAGCGCAAGGACAGCTCAAGAGACCCAGTACTTC

clone size: .
D gene: .
V gene: TRBV5-1
J gene: TRBJ2-7
CDR3 protein: CASSLYPGTTAYEQYF
CDR3 DNA: TGCGCCAGCAGCTTGTATCCGGGGACGACGGCCTACGAGCAGTACTTC

clone size: .
D gene: TRBD1
V gene: TRBV5-1
J gene: TRBJ2-7
CDR3 protein: CASSLSGQGEEQYF
CDR3 DNA: TGCGCCAGCAGCTTGAGTGGACAGGGGGAAGAGCAGTACTTC

clone size: .
D gene: .
V gene: TRBV12-3/TRBV12-4
J gene: TRBJ1-5
CDR3 protein: CASSHLVVRDGVIGNQPQHF
CDR3 DNA: TGTGCCAGCAGCCATTTGGTGGTCCGCGATGGGGTGATTGGCAATCAGCCCCAGCATTTT

clone size: few
D gene: TRBD2
V gene: TRBV9
J gene: TRBJ2-3
CDR3 protein: CASSVERGGVDTQYF
CDR3 DNA: TGTGCCAGCAGCGTGGAGCGGGGGGGTGTAGATACGCAGTATTTT

clone size: many
D gene: .
V gene: TRBV7-9
J gene: TRBJ2-1
CDR3 protein: CASSPAGLSYNEQFF
CDR3 DNA: TGTGCCAGCAGCCCGGCAGGGCTATCCTACAATGAGCAGTTCTTC

clone size: .
D gene: .
V gene: TRBV6-2/TRBV6-3
J gene: TRBJ2-2
CDR3 protein: CASSYRGELFF
CDR3 DNA: TGTGCCAGCAGTTATCGCGGGGAGCTGTTTTTT

clone size: few
D gene: .
V gene: TRBV12-3/TRBV12-4
J gene: TRBJ1-5
CDR3 protein: CASSWGPWTQPQHF
CDR3 DNA: TGTGCCAGCAGTTGGGGTCCCTGGACTCAGCCCCAGCATTTT

clone size: .
D gene: .
V gene: TRBV4-1
J gene: TRBJ2-1
CDR3 protein: CASSSGSGGSYNEQFF
CDR3 DNA: TGCGCCAGCAGCTCAGGTAGCGGCGGCTCCTACAATGAGCAGTTCTTC

clone size: .
D gene: TRBD2
V gene: TRBV20-1
J gene: TRBJ2-1
CDR3 protein: CSATGISGGPSAYNEQFF
CDR3 DNA: TGCAGTGCTACGGGCATTAGCGGGGGCCCCAGCGCCTACAATGAGCAGTTCTTC

clone size: .
D gene: .
V gene: TRBV12-3/TRBV12-4
J gene: TRBJ2-5
CDR3 protein: CASSLVNEETQYF
CDR3 DNA: TGTGCCAGCAGTTTGGTTAACGAGGAGACCCAGTACTTC

clone size: many
D gene: .
V gene: TRBV30
J gene: TRBJ2-7
CDR3 protein: CAWSIQGGFLWGF
CDR3 DNA: TGTGCCTGGAGCATTCAGGGGGGTTTTCTTTGGGGCTTC

clone size: few
D gene: .
V gene: TRBV20-1
J gene: TRBJ2-5
CDR3 protein: CSARLGHPTQETQYF
CDR3 DNA: TGCAGTGCTAGACTCGGGCACCCGACCCAAGAGACCCAGTACTTC

clone size: .
D gene: TRBD1
V gene: TRBV29-1
J gene: TRBJ1-1
CDR3 protein: CSAETGGEAFF
CDR3 DNA: TGCAGCGCCGAGACAGGGGGCGAAGCTTTCTTT

clone size: .
D gene: TRBD2
V gene: TRBV7-9
J gene: TRBJ2-7
CDR3 protein: CASKESGVNSYEQYF
CDR3 DNA: TGTGCCAGCAAGGAAAGCGGGGTGAACTCCTACGAGCAGTACTTC

clone size: .
D gene: TRBD1
V gene: TRBV12-3/TRBV12-4
J gene: TRBJ2-3
CDR3 protein: CASSPRDRVPTGTQYF
CDR3 DNA: TGTGCCAGCAGTCCCCGGGACAGGGTACCGACCGGTACGCAGTATTTT

clone size: .
D gene: .
V gene: TRBV7-3
J gene: TRBJ2-7
CDR3 protein: CASSPPFRVGDEQYF
CDR3 DNA: TGTGCCAGCAGCCCTCCCTTCAGGGTCGGGGACGAGCAGTACTTC

clone size: .
D gene: TRBD1
V gene: TRBV5-1
J gene: TRBJ2-7
CDR3 protein: CASSYRDRGLYEQYF
CDR3 DNA: TGCGCCAGCAGCTACCGGGACAGGGGACTCTACGAGCAGTACTTC

clone size: few
D gene: .
V gene: TRBV12-3/TRBV12-4
J gene: TRBJ1-5
CDR3 protein: CASRHDSQPQHF
CDR3 DNA: TGTGCCAGCAGGCACGATAGTCAGCCCCAGCATTTT

clone size: .
D gene: .
V gene: TRBV29-1
J gene: TRBJ2-5
CDR3 protein: CSVEGGRGQETQYF
CDR3 DNA: TGCAGCGTTGAAGGGGGAAGGGGCCAAGAGACCCAGTACTTC

clone size: few
D gene: .
V gene: TRBV5-5
J gene: TRBJ1-2
CDR3 protein: CASSFPTVSNYGYTF
CDR3 DNA: TGTGCCAGCAGCTTTCCGACAGTGTCTAACTATGGCTACACCTTC

clone size: .
D gene: TRBD2
V gene: TRBV20-1
J gene: TRBJ2-7
CDR3 protein: CSADRVSGGAYEQYF
CDR3 DNA: TGCAGTGCTGACCGAGTGAGCGGGGGGGCCTACGAGCAGTACTTC

clone size: few
D gene: .
V gene: TRBV29-1
J gene: TRBJ1-2
CDR3 protein: CSVVEGIPNYGYTF
CDR3 DNA: TGCAGCGTTGTAGAGGGAATCCCTAACTATGGCTACACCTTC

clone size: few
D gene: .
V gene: TRBV4-2
J gene: TRBJ2-7
CDR3 protein: CASSQAGSEQYF
CDR3 DNA: TGTGCCAGCAGCCAAGCAGGGAGCGAGCAGTACTTC

clone size: .
D gene: .
V gene: TRBV6-4
J gene: TRBJ2-3
CDR3 protein: CASSDSLGTDTQYF
CDR3 DNA: TGTGCCAGCAGTGACTCTTTAGGCACAGATACGCAGTATTTT

clone size: few
D gene: .
V gene: TRBV13
J gene: TRBJ1-2
CDR3 protein: CASSLEGGPGYTF
CDR3 DNA: TGTGCCAGCAGCTTAGAGGGGGGTCCTGGCTACACCTTC

clone size: .
D gene: TRBD1
V gene: TRBV6-5
J gene: TRBJ1-1
CDR3 protein: CASSSNRGSSTEAFF
CDR3 DNA: TGTGCCAGCAGTTCGAACAGGGGGTCGTCCACTGAAGCTTTCTTT

clone size: .
D gene: TRBD2
V gene: TRBV2
J gene: TRBJ2-1
CDR3 protein: CASRLAVRTYNEQFF
CDR3 DNA: TGTGCCAGCAGACTAGCGGTTCGTACCTACAATGAGCAGTTCTTC

clone size: .
D gene: TRBD1
V gene: TRBV9
J gene: TRBJ2-3
CDR3 protein: CASSATGTGTDTQYF
CDR3 DNA: TGTGCCAGCAGCGCGACCGGGACAGGCACAGATACGCAGTATTTT

clone size: .
D gene: TRBD1
V gene: TRBV3-1
J gene: TRBJ2-2
CDR3 protein: CASSRDRNTNTGELFF
CDR3 DNA: TGTGCCAGCAGCCGGGACAGGAACACGAACACCGGGGAGCTGTTTTTT